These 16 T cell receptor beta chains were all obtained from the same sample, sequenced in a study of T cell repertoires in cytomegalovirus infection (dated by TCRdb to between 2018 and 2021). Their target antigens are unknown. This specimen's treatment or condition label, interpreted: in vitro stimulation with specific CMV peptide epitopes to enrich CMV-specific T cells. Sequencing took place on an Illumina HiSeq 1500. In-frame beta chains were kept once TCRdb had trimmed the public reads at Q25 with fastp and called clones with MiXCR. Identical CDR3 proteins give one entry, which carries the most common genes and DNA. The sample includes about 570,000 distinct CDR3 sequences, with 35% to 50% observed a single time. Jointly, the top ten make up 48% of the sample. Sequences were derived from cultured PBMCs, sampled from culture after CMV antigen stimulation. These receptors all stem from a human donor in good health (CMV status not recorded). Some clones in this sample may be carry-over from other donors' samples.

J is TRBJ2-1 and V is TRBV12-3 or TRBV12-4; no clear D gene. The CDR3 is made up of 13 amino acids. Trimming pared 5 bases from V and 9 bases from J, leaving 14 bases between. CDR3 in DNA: TGTGCCAGCAGTCCACAGAGGCAGAGTGAGCAGTTCTTC. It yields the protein CASSPQRQSEQFF.

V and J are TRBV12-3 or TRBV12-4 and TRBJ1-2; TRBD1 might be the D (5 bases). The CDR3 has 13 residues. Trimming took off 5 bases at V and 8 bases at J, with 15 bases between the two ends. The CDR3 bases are TGTGCCAGCAGTCCCGGGACCCGTCGCGGCTACACCTTC. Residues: CASSPGTRRGYTF.

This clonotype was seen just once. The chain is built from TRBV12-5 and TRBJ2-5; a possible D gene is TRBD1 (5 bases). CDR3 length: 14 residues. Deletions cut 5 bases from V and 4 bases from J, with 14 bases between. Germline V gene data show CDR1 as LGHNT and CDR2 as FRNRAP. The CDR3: CASGPPVGPETQYF. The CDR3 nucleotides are TGTGCTAGTGGTCCTCCCGTGGGGCCAGAGACCCAGTACTTC.

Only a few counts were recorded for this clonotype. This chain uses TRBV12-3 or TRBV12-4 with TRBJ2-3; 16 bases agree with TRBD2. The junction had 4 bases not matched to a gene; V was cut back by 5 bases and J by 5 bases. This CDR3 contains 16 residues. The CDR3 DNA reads TGTGCCAGCAGTCGTGGGACTAGCGGGGGGGAAGATACGCAGTATTTT. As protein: CASSRGTSGGEDTQYF.

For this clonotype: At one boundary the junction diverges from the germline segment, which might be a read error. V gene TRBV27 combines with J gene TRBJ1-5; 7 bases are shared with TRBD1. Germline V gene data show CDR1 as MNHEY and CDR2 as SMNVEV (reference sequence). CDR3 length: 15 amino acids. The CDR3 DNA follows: TGTGCCAGCACCCCATGGGCGGGACAGAATCAGCCTCAGCATTTT. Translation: CASTPWAGQNQPQHF.

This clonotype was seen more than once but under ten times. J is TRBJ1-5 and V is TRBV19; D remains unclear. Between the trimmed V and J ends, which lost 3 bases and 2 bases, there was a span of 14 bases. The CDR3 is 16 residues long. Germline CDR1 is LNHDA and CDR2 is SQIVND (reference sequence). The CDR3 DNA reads TGTGCCAGTAGTATGGCCCCGGGTAGTGGCAATCAGCCCCAGCATTTT. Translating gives CASSMAPGSGNQPQHF.

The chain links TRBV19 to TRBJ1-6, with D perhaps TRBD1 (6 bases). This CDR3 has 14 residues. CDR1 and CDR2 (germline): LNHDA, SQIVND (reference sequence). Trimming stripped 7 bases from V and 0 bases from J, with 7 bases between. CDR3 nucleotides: TGTGCCAGTATGGACAGCTCCTATAATTCACCCCTCCACTTT. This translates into CASMDSSYNSPLHF.

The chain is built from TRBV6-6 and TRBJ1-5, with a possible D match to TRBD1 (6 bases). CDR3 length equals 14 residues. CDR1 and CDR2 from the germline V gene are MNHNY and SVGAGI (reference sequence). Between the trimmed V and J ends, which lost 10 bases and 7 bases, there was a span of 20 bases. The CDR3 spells CATLGAGGAQPQHF. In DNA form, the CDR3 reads TGTGCCACACTGGGGGCGGGGGGAGCCCAGCCCCAGCATTTT.

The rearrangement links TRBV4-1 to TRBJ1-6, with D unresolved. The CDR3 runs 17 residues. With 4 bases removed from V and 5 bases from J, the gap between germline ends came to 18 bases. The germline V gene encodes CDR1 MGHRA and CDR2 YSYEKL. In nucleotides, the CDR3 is TGCGCCAGCAGCCCCGTCCCTTTCCGGGAAGATAATTCACCCCTCCACTTT. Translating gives CASSPVPFREDNSPLHF.

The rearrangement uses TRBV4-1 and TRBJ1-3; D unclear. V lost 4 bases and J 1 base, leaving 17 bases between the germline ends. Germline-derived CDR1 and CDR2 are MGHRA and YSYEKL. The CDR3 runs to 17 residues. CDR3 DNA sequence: TGCGCCAGCAGCCCAGGCCGGGCGTTACGTTCTGGAAACACCATATATTTT. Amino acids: CASSPGRALRSGNTIYF.

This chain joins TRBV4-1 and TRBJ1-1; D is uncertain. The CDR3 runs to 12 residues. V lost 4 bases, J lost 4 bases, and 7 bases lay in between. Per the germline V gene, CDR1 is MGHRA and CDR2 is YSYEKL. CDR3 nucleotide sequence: TGCGCCAGCAGCCGGGGAGCCACTGAAGCTTTCTTT. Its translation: CASSRGATEAFF.

As DNA, the CDR3 is TGTGCCAGCAGCTTAACAGGGTTCCACACCTTC. Amino acid sequence: CASSLTGFHTF. The chain combines TRBV11-2 with TRBJ1-2; D might be TRBD1 (6 bases). Trimming pared 2 bases from V and 12 bases from J, leaving 10 bases between. CDR1 is SGHAT and CDR2 is FQNNGV in the germline V gene. This CDR3 comprises 11 residues.

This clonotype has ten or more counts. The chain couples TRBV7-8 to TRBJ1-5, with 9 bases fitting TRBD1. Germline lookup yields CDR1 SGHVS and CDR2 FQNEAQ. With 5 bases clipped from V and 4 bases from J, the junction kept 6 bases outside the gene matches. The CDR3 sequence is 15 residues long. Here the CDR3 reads CASSQGTGMNQPQHF. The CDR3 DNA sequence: TGTGCCAGCAGCCAGGGGACAGGGATGAATCAGCCCCAGCATTTT.

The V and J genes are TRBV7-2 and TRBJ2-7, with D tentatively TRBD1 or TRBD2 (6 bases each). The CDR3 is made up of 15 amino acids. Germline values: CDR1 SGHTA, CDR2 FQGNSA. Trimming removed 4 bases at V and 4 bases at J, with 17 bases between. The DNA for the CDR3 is TGTGCCAGCAGCTCGGGACGGGGGCCGGAATACGAGCAGTACTTC. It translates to CASSSGRGPEYEQYF.

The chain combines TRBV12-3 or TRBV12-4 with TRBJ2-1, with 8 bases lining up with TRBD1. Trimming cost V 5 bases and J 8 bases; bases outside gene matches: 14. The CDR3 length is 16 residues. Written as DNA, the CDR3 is TGTGCCAGCAGTGTCGGACAGGGTGGCGTTTTTGATGAGCAGTTCTTC. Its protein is CASSVGQGGVFDEQFF.

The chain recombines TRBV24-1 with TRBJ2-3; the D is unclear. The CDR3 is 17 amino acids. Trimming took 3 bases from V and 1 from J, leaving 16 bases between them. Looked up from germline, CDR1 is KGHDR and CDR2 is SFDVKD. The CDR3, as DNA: TGTGCCACCAGTGATCCAGGACCCAACGGTGGCACAGATACGCAGTATTTT. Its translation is CATSDPGPNGGTDTQYF.